This paragraph reports one TCR beta chain. Its antigen is unidentified. Using immunoSEQ multiplex PCR, the repertoire was profiled, and TCRdb retains in-frame clones only, with some absent. The sample lists 25,000 to 40,000 clones, about 90% occurring once. This entry belongs to a study of T cells in narcolepsy. Whole-study findings and limits: Autoreactive clonotypes reportedly recurred in blood of same and different patients, not controls. No autoreactive T cell clone sequences appeared in some memory CD4+ repertoires.

Looked up from germline, CDR1 is LNHDA and CDR2 is SQIVND (reference sequence). V was pared by 4 bases and J by 2 bases, with 6 bases between. The CDR3 length is 14 residues. Sequences were obtained from CD45RA- memory CD4+ T cells from PBMCs. The sequence was obtained from a human donor with narcolepsy. V usage is TRBV19 and J usage is TRBJ2-6, with D tentatively TRBD1 (6 bases). CDR3: CASSTGAGANVLTF. DNA of the CDR3: TGTGCCAGTAGTACAGGGGCTGGGGCCAACGTCCTGACTTTC.